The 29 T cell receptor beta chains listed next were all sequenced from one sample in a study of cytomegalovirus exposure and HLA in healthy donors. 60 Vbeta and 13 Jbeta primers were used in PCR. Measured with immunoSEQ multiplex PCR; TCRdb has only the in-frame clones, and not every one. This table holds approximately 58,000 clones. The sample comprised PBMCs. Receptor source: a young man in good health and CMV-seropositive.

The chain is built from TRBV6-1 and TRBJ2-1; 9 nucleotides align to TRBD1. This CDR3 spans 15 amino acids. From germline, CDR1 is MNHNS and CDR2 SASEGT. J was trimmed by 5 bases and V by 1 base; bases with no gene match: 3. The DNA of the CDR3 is TGTGCCAGCAGTGAAGACGGGACAGGGAACAATGAGCAGTTCTTC. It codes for CASSEDGTGNNEQFF.

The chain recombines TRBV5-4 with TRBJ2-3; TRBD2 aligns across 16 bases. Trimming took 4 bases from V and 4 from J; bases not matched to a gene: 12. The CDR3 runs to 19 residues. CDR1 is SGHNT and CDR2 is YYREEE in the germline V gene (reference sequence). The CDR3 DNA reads TGTGCCAGCAGCCAGATACCGGGACTAGCGGGGGGGCAGTCAGATACGCAGTATTTT. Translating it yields CASSQIPGLAGGQSDTQYF.

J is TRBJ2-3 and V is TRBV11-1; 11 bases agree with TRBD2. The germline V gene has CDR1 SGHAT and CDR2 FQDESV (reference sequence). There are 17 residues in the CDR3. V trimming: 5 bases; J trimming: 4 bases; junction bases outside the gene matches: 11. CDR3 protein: CASSRGTSGIGPDTQYF. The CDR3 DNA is TGTGCCAGCAGCCGTGGGACTAGCGGAATAGGCCCAGATACGCAGTATTTT.

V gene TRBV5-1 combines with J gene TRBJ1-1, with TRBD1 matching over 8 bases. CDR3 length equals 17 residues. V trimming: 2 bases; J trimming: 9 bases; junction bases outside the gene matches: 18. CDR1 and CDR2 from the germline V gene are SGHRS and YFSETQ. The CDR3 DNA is TGCGCCAGCAGCTTTAATCCCTGGCAGGGGGCGAGTCTTCAAGCTTTCTTT. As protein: CASSFNPWQGASLQAFF.

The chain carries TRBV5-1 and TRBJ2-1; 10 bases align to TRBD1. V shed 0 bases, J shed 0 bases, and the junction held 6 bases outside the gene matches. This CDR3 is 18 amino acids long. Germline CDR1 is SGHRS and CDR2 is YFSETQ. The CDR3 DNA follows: TGCGCCAGCAGCTTGGGCCTGACAGGGGGCGACTCCTACAATGAGCAGTTCTTC. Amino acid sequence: CASSLGLTGGDSYNEQFF.

As DNA, the CDR3 is TGTGCCAGCAGTTACTATCAGGGGGCAGCCTACGAGCAGTACTTC. This sequence encodes CASSYYQGAAYEQYF. The chain is built from TRBV6-5 and TRBJ2-7; 8 positions agree with TRBD1. V gave up 1 base and J gave up 2 bases; unmatched junction bases: 4. The CDR3 totals 15 residues. Germline loops: CDR1 MNHEY, CDR2 SVGAGI.

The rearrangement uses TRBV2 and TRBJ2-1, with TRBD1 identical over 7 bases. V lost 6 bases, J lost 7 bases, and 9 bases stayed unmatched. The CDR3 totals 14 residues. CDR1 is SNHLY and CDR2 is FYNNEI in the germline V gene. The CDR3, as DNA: TGTGCCAGCAGAGAATATGGACAGGTTAATGAGCAGTTCTTC. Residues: CASREYGQVNEQFF.

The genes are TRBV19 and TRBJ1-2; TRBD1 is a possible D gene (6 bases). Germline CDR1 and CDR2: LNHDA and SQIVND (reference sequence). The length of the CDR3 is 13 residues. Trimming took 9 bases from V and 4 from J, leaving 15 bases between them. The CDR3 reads CASRDTFPYGYTF. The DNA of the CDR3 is TGTGCCAGCAGGGACACCTTTCCCTATGGCTACACCTTC. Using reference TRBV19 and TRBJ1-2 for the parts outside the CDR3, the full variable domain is DGGITQSPKYLFRKEGQNVTLSCEQNLNHDAMYWYRQDPGQGLRLIYYSQIVNDFQKGDIAEGYSVSREKKESFPLTVTSAQKNPTAFYLCASRDTFPYGYTFGSGTRLTVV.

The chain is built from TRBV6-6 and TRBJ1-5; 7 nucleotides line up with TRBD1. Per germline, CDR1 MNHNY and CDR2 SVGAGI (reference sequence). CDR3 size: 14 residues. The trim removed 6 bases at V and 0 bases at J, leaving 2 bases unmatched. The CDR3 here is CASRGDSSNQPQHF. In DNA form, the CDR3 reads TGTGCCAGCAGGGGGGACAGTAGCAATCAGCCCCAGCATTTT.

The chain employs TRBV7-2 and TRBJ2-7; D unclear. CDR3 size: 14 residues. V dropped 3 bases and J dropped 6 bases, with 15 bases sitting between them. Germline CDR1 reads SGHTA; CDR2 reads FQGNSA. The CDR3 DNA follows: TGTGCCAGCAGCTTGACGGCGCTCCAGGCCGAGCAGTACTTC. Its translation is CASSLTALQAEQYF.

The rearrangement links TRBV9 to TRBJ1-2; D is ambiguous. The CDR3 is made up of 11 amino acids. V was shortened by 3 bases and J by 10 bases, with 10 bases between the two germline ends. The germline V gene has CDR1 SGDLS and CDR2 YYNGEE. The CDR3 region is CASSGQFLYTF. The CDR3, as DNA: TGTGCCAGCAGCGGACAATTTCTCTACACCTTC. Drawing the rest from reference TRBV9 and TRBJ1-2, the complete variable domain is DSGVTQTPKHLITATGQRVTLRCSPRSGDLSVYWYQQSLDQGLQFLIQYYNGEERAKGNILERFSAQQFPDLHSELNLSSLELGDSALYFCASSGQFLYTFGSGTRLTVV.

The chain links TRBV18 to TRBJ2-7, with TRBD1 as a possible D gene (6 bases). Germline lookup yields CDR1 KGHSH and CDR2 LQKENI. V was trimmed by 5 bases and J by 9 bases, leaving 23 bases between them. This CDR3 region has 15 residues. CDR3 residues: CASSASPGTSTRQYF. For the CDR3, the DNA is TGTGCCAGCTCAGCCTCTCCGGGGACAAGTACGAGGCAGTACTTC.

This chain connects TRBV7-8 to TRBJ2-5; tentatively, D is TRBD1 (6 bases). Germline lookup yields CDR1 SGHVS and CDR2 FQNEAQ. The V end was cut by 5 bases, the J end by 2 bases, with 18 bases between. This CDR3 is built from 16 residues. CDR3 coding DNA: TGTGCCAGCAGCGGCACGGCAGGGGTCTGGCAAGAGACCCAGTACTTC. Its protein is CASSGTAGVWQETQYF.

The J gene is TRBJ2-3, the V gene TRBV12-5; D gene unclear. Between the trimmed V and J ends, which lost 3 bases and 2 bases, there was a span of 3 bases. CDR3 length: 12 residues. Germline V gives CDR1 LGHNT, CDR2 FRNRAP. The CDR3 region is CASGFNTDTQYF. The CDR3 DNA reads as TGTGCTAGTGGTTTCAACACAGATACGCAGTATTTT.

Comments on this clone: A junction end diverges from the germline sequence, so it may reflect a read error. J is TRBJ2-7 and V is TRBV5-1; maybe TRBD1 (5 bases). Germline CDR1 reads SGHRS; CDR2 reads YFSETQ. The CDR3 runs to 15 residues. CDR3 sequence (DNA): TGCGCCAGCAGCTTGGGACAGACCAACTACCCCAGGCCCGACTTC. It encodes CASSLGQTNYPRPDF.

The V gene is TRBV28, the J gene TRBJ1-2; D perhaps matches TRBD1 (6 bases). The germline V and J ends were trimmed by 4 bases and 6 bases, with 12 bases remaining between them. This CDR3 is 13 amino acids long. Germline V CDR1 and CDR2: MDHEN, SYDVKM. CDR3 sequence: CASSYTGLHGYTF. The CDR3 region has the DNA TGTGCCAGCAGTTACACAGGGCTCCATGGCTACACCTTC.

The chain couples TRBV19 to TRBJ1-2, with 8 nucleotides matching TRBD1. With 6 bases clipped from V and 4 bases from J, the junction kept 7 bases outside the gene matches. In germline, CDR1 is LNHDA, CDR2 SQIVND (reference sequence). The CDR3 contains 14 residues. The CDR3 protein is CASSPDRVFYGYTF. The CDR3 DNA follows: TGTGCCAGTAGCCCGGACAGGGTTTTCTATGGCTACACCTTC.

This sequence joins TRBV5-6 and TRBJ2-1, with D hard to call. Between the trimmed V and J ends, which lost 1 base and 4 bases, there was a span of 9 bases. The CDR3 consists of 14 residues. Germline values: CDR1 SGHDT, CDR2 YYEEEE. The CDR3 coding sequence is TGTGCCAGCAGCTTGTGGCAGGCTTACAATGAGCAGTTCTTC. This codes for CASSLWQAYNEQFF.

The CDR3 DNA reads TGTGCCAGCAGTTACTCGAGTAGGAGGGTACAGGGCTACACCTTC. Protein sequence: CASSYSSRRVQGYTF. This chain connects TRBV6-5 to TRBJ1-2; D unresolved. The CDR3 totals 15 residues. Germline V gene data show CDR1 as MNHEY and CDR2 as SVGAGI. Trimming pared 0 bases from V and 8 bases from J, leaving 16 bases between.

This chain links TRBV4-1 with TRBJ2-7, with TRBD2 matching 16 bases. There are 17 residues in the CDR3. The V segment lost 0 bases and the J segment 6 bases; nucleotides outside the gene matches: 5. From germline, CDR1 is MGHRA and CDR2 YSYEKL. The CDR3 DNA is TGCGCCAGCAGCCAAGATCCGGGACTAGCGGGAGGGCCCGAGCAGTACTTC. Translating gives CASSQDPGLAGGPEQYF.

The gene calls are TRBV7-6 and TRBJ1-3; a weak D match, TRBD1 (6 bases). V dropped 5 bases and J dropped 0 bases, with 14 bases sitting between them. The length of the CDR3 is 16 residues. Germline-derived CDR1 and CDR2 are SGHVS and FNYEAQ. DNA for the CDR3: TGTGCCAGCAGCCGGGGGGCAGGGGACTCTGGAAACACCATATATTTT. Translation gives CASSRGAGDSGNTIYF.

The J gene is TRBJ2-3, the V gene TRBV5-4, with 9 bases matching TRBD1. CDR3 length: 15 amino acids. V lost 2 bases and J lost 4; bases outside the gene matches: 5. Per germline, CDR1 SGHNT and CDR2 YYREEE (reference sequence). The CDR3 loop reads CASSFGQGYADTQYF. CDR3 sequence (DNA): TGTGCCAGCAGCTTCGGACAGGGGTATGCAGATACGCAGTATTTT.

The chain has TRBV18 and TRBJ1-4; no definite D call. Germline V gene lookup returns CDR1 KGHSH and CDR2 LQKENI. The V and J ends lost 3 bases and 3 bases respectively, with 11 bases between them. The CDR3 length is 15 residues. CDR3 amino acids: CASSPRERSNEKLFF. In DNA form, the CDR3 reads TGTGCCAGCTCACCTCGGGAAAGATCTAATGAAAAACTGTTTTTT.

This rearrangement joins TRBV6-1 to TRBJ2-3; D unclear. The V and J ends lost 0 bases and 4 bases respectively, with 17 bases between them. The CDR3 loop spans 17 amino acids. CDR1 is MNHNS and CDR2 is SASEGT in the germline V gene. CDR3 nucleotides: TGTGCCAGCAGTGAAGCCGGGTGGAGTAGCCTAGCAGATACGCAGTATTTT. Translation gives CASSEAGWSSLADTQYF.

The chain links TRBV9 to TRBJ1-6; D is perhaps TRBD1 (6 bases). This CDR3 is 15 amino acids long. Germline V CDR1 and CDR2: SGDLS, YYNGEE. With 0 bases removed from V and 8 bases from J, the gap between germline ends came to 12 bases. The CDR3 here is CASSVDGGWDSPLHF. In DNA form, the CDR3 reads TGTGCCAGCAGCGTAGATGGGGGCTGGGATTCACCCCTCCACTTT.

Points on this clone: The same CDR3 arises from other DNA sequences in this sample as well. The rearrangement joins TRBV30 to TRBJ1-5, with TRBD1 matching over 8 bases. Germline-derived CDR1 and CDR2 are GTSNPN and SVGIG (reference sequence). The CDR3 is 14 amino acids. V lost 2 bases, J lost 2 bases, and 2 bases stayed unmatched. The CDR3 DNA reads TGTGCCTGGAGTCCGGGACAGGGCAATCAGCCCCAGCATTTT. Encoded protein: CAWSPGQGNQPQHF. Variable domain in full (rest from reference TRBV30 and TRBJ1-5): SQTIHQWPATLVQPVGSPLSLECTVEGTSNPNLYWYRQAAGRGLQLLFYSVGIGQISSEVPQNLSASRPQDRQFILSSKKLLLSDSGFYLCAWSPGQGNQPQHFGDGTRLSIL.

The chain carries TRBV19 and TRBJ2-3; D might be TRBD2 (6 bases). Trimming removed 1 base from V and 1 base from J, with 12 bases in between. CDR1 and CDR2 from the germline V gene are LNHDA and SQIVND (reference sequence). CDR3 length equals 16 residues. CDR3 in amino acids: CASSIAGWGGTDTQYF. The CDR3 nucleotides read TGTGCCAGTAGTATAGCGGGCTGGGGGGGCACAGATACGCAGTATTTT.

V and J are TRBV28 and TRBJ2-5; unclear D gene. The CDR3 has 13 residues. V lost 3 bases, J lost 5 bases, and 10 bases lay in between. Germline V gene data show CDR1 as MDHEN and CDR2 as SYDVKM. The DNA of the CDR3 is TGTGCCAGCAGTTTGCCTAGTTTGGAGACCCAGTACTTC. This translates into CASSLPSLETQYF.

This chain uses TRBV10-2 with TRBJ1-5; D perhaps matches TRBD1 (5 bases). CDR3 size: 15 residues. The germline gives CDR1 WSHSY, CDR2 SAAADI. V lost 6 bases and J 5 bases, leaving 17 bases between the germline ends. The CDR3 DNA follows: TGCGCCAGCAGCGCCGGGGGAGGTCGCCATCAGCCCCAGCATTTT. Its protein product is CASSAGGGRHQPQHF.